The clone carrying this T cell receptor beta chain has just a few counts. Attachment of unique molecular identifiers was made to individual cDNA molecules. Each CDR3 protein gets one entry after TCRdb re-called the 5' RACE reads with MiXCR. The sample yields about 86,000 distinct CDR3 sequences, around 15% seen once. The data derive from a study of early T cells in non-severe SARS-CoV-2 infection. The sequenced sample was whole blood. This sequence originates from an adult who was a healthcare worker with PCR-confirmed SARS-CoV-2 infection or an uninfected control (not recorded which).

The CDR3 DNA follows: TGTGCCAGCAGCTTAAATTGGATCGTTACTACGAACTCCTACAATGAGCAGTTCTTC. This codes for CASSLNWIVTTNSYNEQFF. The V gene is TRBV7-2, the J gene TRBJ2-1; D gene ambiguous. Trimming left V 2 bases short and J 0 bases short, with 20 bases between. The V gene's germline CDR1 is SGHTA and CDR2 FQGNSA. This CDR3 has 19 residues.